One and the same sample provided the 18 T cell receptor beta chains below, sequenced in a study of CD8 T cells in Susac syndrome. Random-hexamer reverse transcription was applied to roughly 0.5 to 1 ug RNA. One entry per CDR3 protein results from TCRdb running MiXCR on the immunoSEQ multiplex PCR reads. The repertoire holds approximately 190,000 distinct CDR3 sequences, with roughly 92% as singletons. The sequencing sample was made of CD4+ T cells from PBMCs. These receptors all stem from a human donor in good health.

The CDR3: CASSLAKAGSYNEQFF. The DNA of the CDR3 is TGCGCCAGCAGCTTGGCTAAAGCGGGGAGCTACAATGAGCAGTTCTTC. The chain recombines TRBV5-1 with TRBJ2-1, with 7 positions matching TRBD2. Germline trimming cut 0 bases from V and 3 bases from J; bases unmatched to any gene: 6. The CDR3 has 16 amino acids. Germline loops: CDR1 SGHRS, CDR2 YFSETQ.

V is TRBV20-1 and J is TRBJ2-5; 10 bases are a match to TRBD2. This CDR3 region has 17 residues. Germline CDR1 is DFQATT and CDR2 is SNEGSKA (reference sequence). The junction had 15 bases not matched to a gene; V was cut back by 3 bases and J by 5 bases. The CDR3 reads CSASPSISGGISETQYF. The CDR3 DNA is TGCAGTGCTAGCCCTTCTATTAGCGGGGGGATCTCGGAGACCCAGTACTTC.

CDR3 in DNA: TGCGCCAGCAGCCAAGATTTAAGGGCCCCGAACACTGAAGCTTTCTTT. It is translated as CASSQDLRAPNTEAFF. The J gene is TRBJ1-1, the V gene TRBV4-3; D unclear. Trimming left V 0 bases short and J 1 base short, with 12 bases between. Germline loops: CDR1 LGHNA, CDR2 YSLEER. The CDR3 is 16 residues long.

The gene calls are TRBV12-3 or TRBV12-4 and TRBJ2-6; 10 bases line up with TRBD1. The CDR3 covers 17 residues. The J segment lost 0 bases and the V segment lost 4 bases, leaving 3 bases of the junction unmatched. CDR3 sequence reads: CASSWGTGVSGANVLTF. The CDR3 nucleotides read TGTGCCAGCAGTTGGGGGACAGGGGTCTCTGGGGCCAACGTCCTGACTTTC.

The V call is TRBV10-3, the J call TRBJ1-2; no reliable D call. Germline assignment: CDR1 ENHRY and CDR2 SYGVKD. The CDR3 spans 13 residues. Trimming cost V 2 bases and J 5 bases, with 9 bases left between them. The CDR3 coding sequence is TGTGCCATCAGTGAGGACGGATTGTATGGCTACACCTTC. This codes for CAISEDGLYGYTF.

The chain uses TRBV2 and TRBJ1-6, with a possible D match to TRBD1 (5 bases). The CDR3 has 13 residues. Trimming cost V 8 bases and J 7 bases, with 12 bases left between them. In germline, CDR1 is SNHLY, CDR2 FYNNEI. The CDR3 is CASLGHGNSPLHF. CDR3 DNA sequence: TGTGCCAGCTTAGGACATGGGAATTCACCCCTCCACTTT.

The V call is TRBV28, the J call TRBJ2-4; D gene unclear. CDR1 is MDHEN and CDR2 is SYDVKM in the germline V gene. V dropped 11 bases and J dropped 6 bases, with 2 bases sitting between them. The CDR3 is 8 residues long. CDR3: CARNIQYF. The CDR3 DNA sequence: TGTGCCCGAAACATTCAGTACTTC.

J is TRBJ1-2 and V is TRBV7-2; D remains unclear. The V gene lost 5 bases and the J gene lost 0 bases, with 7 bases spanning the gap. CDR1 is SGHTA and CDR2 is FQGNSA in the germline V gene. The CDR3 is 13 amino acids. The CDR3 DNA is TGTGCCAGCAGCCCCTCTGCTAACTATGGCTACACCTTC. The encoded protein is CASSPSANYGYTF. The entire variable domain, with the rest obtained from reference TRBV7-2 and TRBJ1-2, is as follows: GAGVSQSPSNKVTEKGKDVELRCDPISGHTALYWYRQSLGQGLEFLIYFQGNSAPDKSGLPSDRFSAERTGGSVSTLTIQRTQQEDSAVYLCASSPSANYGYTFGSGTRLTVV.

The chain links TRBV6-1 to TRBJ2-7; D uncertain. Per germline, CDR1 MNHNS and CDR2 SASEGT. V was pared by 4 bases and J by 2 bases, with 6 bases between. This CDR3 has 12 residues. In DNA, the CDR3 is TGTGCCAGCAGTGTGACGCCCTACGAGCAGTACTTC. It yields the protein CASSVTPYEQYF.

This clonotype was counted a single time. The chain couples TRBV20-1 to TRBJ2-2; a possible D gene is TRBD2 (6 bases). CDR3 length: 15 amino acids. V was cut by 3 bases and J by 0 bases, with 11 bases left in between. Per germline, CDR1 DFQATT and CDR2 SNEGSKA (reference sequence). CDR3 nucleotides: TGCAGTGCTAGGGCGGGGAGCACGAACACCGGGGAGCTGTTTTTT. Its protein product is CSARAGSTNTGELFF.

The chain uses TRBV4-2 and TRBJ2-5; D is unresolved. Trimming took off 5 bases at V and 3 bases at J, with 13 bases between the two ends. This CDR3 comprises 14 residues. Germline assignment: CDR1 LGHNA and CDR2 YNFKEQ. Here the CDR3 reads CASSDQAQEETQYF. CDR3 DNA sequence: TGTGCCAGCAGCGATCAAGCACAAGAAGAGACCCAGTACTTC.

The chain has TRBV7-9 and TRBJ2-5; TRBD2 aligns across 7 bases. CDR3 length: 15 amino acids. The J segment lost 3 bases and the V segment lost 3 bases, leaving 7 bases of the junction unmatched. Germline assignment: CDR1 SEHNR and CDR2 FQNEAQ (reference sequence). CDR3 bases: TGTGCCAGCAGCTTTCCCTTCGGGGGGAAAGAGACCCAGTACTTC. Residues: CASSFPFGGKETQYF.

For this clonotype: The junction shows a germline mismatch at one end, possibly a read error. This chain connects TRBV12-3 or TRBV12-4 to TRBJ2-5; 7 positions agree with TRBD1. This CDR3 region has 16 residues. CDR3 in DNA: TGTGCCAGCAGTTGGCTCCTCCGGGACAGCACCCGCAACTTGGACTTC. This codes for CASSWLLRDSTRNLDF.

J is TRBJ2-1 and V is TRBV9; 8 nucleotides match TRBD2. The J segment lost 5 bases and the V segment lost 0 bases, leaving 4 bases of the junction unmatched. CDR3 length: 15 residues. Germline V gene sequence: CDR1 SGDLS, CDR2 YYNGEE. CDR3 residues: CASSVAAGGNNEQFF. DNA of the CDR3: TGTGCCAGCAGCGTAGCTGCGGGGGGAAACAATGAGCAGTTCTTC.

V is TRBV3-1 and J is TRBJ1-2; D remains ambiguous. V was clipped by 5 bases and J by 2 bases, with 9 bases between them. Looked up from germline, CDR1 is LGHDT and CDR2 is YNNKEL (reference sequence). This CDR3 contains 13 residues. CDR3 sequence reads: CASSMTPNYGYTF. The CDR3 DNA reads as TGTGCCAGCAGCATGACACCAAACTATGGCTACACCTTC.

The J gene is TRBJ2-5, the V gene TRBV20-1, with 9 bases aligning to TRBD1. The V gene's germline CDR1 is DFQATT and CDR2 SNEGSKA (reference sequence). The V and J ends lost 6 bases and 4 bases, in that order; junction bases with no gene match: 9. The CDR3 has 14 amino acids. The chain's CDR3 is CSAPRQGVRETQYF. CDR3 bases: TGCAGTGCACCGAGACAGGGGGTACGAGAGACCCAGTACTTC.

Written as DNA, the CDR3 is TGTGCCAGCAGCCAAAACGGACTAACCCCAGAGACCCAGTACTTC. It is translated as CASSQNGLTPETQYF. This rearrangement joins TRBV3-1 to TRBJ2-5, with a tentative D call TRBD2 (6 bases). Germline CDR1 is LGHDT and CDR2 is YNNKEL (reference sequence). V dropped 2 bases and J dropped 4 bases, with 14 bases sitting between them. The CDR3 consists of 15 residues.

The rearrangement links TRBV3-1 to TRBJ1-6; D possibly corresponds to TRBD1 (5 bases). The V gene lost 1 base and the J gene lost 1 base, with 5 bases spanning the gap. CDR1 is LGHDT and CDR2 is YNNKEL in the germline V gene (reference sequence). The CDR3 spans 15 residues. CDR3 DNA: TGTGCCAGCAGCCAAGGGGGGTCCTATAATTCACCCCTCCACTTT. Protein sequence: CASSQGGSYNSPLHF.